Here is one T cell receptor beta chain with its context. It lacks a known antigen. No base qualities exist here, and no much larger clone lies one base off it. These data belong to a study of shared clonotypes between healthy human individuals (dated by TCRdb to the early 2020s). As for the study more broadly: The cohort comprised a couple of women and a few men aged 18 to 49 years. For each donor, CD4 naive and CD4 memory were each run on three plates, CD8 naive on two plates, and CD8 memory on one plate. To estimate repertoire size and how much clonotype sharing occurs between individuals, the study deeply sequenced the blood TCR repertoires of about 5 healthy adults. Libraries were prepared and TCR repertoires were sequenced by different laboratories using diverse techniques, in order to increase sequencing depth and limit assay-specific biases. Per donor, leukapheresis produced somewhere between about 0.85 and 8.9 billion PBMCs. Study-wide conclusions, independent of this receptor: Pairwise subsampling led to the expectation that sequencing depth would affect the degree of clonotype sharing among donors. Even with the large sequencing depth, rarefaction of the sorted-subset datasets indicated that sequencing was incomplete. Only blood was sampled, and tissue TCR repertoires likely differ from those in blood. Because the study included only a small number of donors, the genetic and exposure-history diversity represented was limited. About 5% of naive CD4, around 3.6% of naive CD8, 2.3% of memory CD4, and more than 0.35% of memory CD8 clonotypes were shared across a few donors. Estimated clonotype richness was generally larger for naive than for memory subsets. Compared with non-shared clonotypes, the clonotypes found in all four sorted-subset donors had higher generation probabilities.

For the CD8 naive samples, CD45RO-negative cells were positively selected for CCR7, yielding a CD45RA+CCR7+ population from which TemRA cells were excluded. Healthy HIV-negative adults with no recently reported acute infections or vaccinations were included as donors. Every donor was a Caucasian adult residing in Nashville, Tennessee, USA. Blood was collected by leukapheresis, and PBMCs were isolated by Ficoll-Histopaque density gradient centrifugation and then cryopreserved in liquid nitrogen vapor phase. Analytical flow cytometry was used to check the purity and quantity of every magnetically sorted T cell population. Genomic DNA was isolated from each sorted fraction and quantified by UV absorbance on a Nanodrop 2000c. Relative to germline, V is 3 bases shorter and J is 7 bases shorter, with 26 bases between their ends. Sequences SGHTS (CDR1) and YDEGEE (CDR2) are obtained from the germline V gene. From cysteine to phenylalanine, the CDR3 is 18 amino acids long. Only the CDR3 DNA is retained, 54 bases long and in frame from the first base.

Using the deep immunoSEQ assay, TCR CDR3 regions were amplified from genomic DNA by multiplex PCR. Extracted genomic DNA from each cell subset was spread evenly across all wells of several immunoSEQ 96-well plates, with each plate serving as a replicate. For sorted subsets, around 200 ng genomic DNA, equal to some 28,000 T cell genomes, was loaded into each replicate PCR. Purified libraries were quantified with a Qubit 3.0 fluorometer, sized on a Bioanalyzer 2100, and re-quantified with the KAPA Library Quantification kit. Each immunoSEQ 96-well plate was sequenced on its own single-read 150-cycle Illumina NextSeq 550 flow cell. On the study's bioinformatics: Because the immunoSEQ output held only junctional sequences and lacked quality scores, the filtering could not match the filtering applied to full-length reads. Sequences were annotated with PyIR, a Python wrapper for IgBLAST v1.9, and V/J genes and CDR3 were assigned using IMGT germline references. Reads were filtered out if the reads had weak V/J assignments (E-value above 1e-6), no CDR3, stop codons, out-of-frame junctions, or ambiguous translated residues. V3J clonotypes were defined by identical inferred V gene, J gene, and CDR3 amino acid sequence. Percentage overlap between repertoires was calculated by dividing the number of shared unique clonotypes by the size of the smaller repertoire. Repertoire richness was assessed with RTK rarefaction, the Chao1 estimator, and Recon v2.1 estimates of unobserved clonotypes. For all TCRbeta clonotypes obtained by the gDNA method from several donors, generation probabilities were computed with OLGA. In TCRdb, the immuneACCESS table is reduced to in-frame sequences with V and J assigned. These tables do not hold every clone; where another copy was compared, an unresolved V gene accounts for under half, and the others remain unexplained. That table furnishes V, J and clone size, whereas the DNA furnished D and trimming. In all, the sample holds about 2.1 million clones, and around 93% of those were seen once. The ten largest clonotypes hold 1.5% to 2% of the sample.

This receptor chain uses TRBV5-8 and TRBJ1-5; matching of 5 bases hints at TRBD1 as the D gene. This clonotype originated in a man aged 18 to 30 in good health. Some clones in this sample may be carry-over from other donors' samples. The sample was naive CD8+ T cells from PBMCs. The cell subset or site label on this specimen signifies: CD45RA+CCR7+. The CDR3 corresponds to CASSSLGLRGGWGQPQHF. The base sequence is TGTGCCAGCAGCTCGTTGGGTCTACGCGGGGGTTGGGGGCAGCCCCAGCATTTT.